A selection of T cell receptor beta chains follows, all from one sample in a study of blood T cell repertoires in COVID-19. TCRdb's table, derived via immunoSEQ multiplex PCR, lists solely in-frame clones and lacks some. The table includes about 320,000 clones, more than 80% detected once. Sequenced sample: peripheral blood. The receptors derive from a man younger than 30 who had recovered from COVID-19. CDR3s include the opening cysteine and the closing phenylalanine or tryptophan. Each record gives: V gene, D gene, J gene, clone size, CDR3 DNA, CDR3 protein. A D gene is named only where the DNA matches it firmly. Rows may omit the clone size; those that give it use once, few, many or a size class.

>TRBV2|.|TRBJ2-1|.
TGTGCCAGCAGTGGCCCGGGAAACAATGAGCAGTTCTTC
CASSGPGNNEQFF
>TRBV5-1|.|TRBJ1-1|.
TGCGCCAGCAGCTTAGCAGCGGTCGAGCAAGCTTTCTTT
CASSLAAVEQAFF
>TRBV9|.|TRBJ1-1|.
TGTGCCAGCAGCGTAGGGGGGCGCGGGAACACTGAAGCTTTCTTT
CASSVGGRGNTEAFF
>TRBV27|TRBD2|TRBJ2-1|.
TGTGCCAGCAGTCCGCCCTCCTCGAGCGGGAAGGTGGCTGAGCAGTTCTTC
CASSPPSSSGKVAEQFF
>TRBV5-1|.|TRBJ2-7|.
TGCGCCAGCAGGCGAGACAGTAGGTACGAGCAGTACTTC
CASRRDSRYEQYF
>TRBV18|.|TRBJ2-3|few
TGTGCCAGCGTATCCGGGGTCACAGATACGCAGTATTTT
CASVSGVTDTQYF
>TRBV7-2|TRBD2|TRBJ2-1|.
TGTGCCAGCAGCTTATTTAGCGGGAGTGGTTACAATGAGCAGTTCTTC
CASSLFSGSGYNEQFF
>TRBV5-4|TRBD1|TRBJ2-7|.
TGTGCCAGCAGCTTCGGGACAGACCCCTACGAGCAGTACTTC
CASSFGTDPYEQYF
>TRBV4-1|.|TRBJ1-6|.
TGCGCCAGCAGCCAAGCGGAGGTGAGGTCACCCCTCCACTTT
CASSQAEVRSPLHF
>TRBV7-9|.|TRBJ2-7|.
TGTGCCAGCAGCTATAGGAGGGGGGGCGAGACCTACGAGCAGTACTTC
CASSYRRGGETYEQYF
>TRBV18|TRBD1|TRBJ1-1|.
TGTGCCAGCTCACCATACAGGGGGCAGGGCACTGAAGCTTTCTTT
CASSPYRGQGTEAFF
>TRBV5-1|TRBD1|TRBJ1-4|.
TGCGCCAGCAGCTTGCCACAGGGGGAGGGCGAAAAACTGTTTTTT
CASSLPQGEGEKLFF
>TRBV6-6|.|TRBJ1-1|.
TGTGCCAGCAGTGGGACGGGGGAAACTGAAGCTTTCTTT
CASSGTGETEAFF
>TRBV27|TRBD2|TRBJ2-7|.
TGTGCCAGCAGTTTAGTTGGGGGAGGGACGCCCTACGAGCAGTACTTC
CASSLVGGGTPYEQYF
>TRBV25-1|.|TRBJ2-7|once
TGTGCCAGCAGTGAATCTGGCAGGCCCCGCGAGCAGTACTTC
CASSESGRPREQYF
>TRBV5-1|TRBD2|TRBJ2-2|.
TGCGCCAGCAGCCCCGGGCTAGCGGGGGGGAACACCGGGGAGCTGTTTTTT
CASSPGLAGGNTGELFF
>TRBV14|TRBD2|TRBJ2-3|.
TGTGCCAGCAGCCTACGGCTAGCGGGAATCTCAGATACGCAGTATTTT
CASSLRLAGISDTQYF
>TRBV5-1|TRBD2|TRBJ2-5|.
TGCGCCAGCAGCCAAAACGGGGGGGCCGGAGAGACCCAGTACTTC
CASSQNGGAGETQYF
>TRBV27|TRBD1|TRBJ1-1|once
TGTGCCAGCAGTAAATACGGGACAGGGAAGGGAGCAAACACTGAAGCTTTCTTT
CASSKYGTGKGANTEAFF
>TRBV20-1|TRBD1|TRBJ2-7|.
TGCAGTGCTAGTTTACGGGACAGGGCTTTGTACGAGCAGTACTTC
CSASLRDRALYEQYF
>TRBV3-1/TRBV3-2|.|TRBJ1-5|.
TGTGCCAGCAGCCAGGGAGGGACCATACCGAAGTATAGCAATCAGCCCCAGCATTTT
CASSQGGTIPKYSNQPQHF
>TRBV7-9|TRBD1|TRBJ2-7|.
TGTGCCAGCAGCTTGACAGGGGTGAACTCCTACGAGCAGTACTTC
CASSLTGVNSYEQYF
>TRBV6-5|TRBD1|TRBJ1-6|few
TGTGCCAGCAGCCACAGGGGGAATGATAATTCACCCCTCCACTTT
CASSHRGNDNSPLHF
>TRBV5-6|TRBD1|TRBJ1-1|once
TGTGCCAGCAGCCCCGGGACAGGGAACACTGAAGCTTTCTTT
CASSPGTGNTEAFF
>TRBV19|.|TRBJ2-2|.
TGTGCCAGTAGTATAGGAGAGGTTAACACCGGGGAGCTGTTTTTT
CASSIGEVNTGELFF
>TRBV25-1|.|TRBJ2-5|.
TGTGCCAGCAGTGAACGCGGTCCTGGAGAGACCCAGTACTTC
CASSERGPGETQYF
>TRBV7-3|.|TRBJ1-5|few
TGTGCCAGCAGCCCCGGGGGGGACCAGCCCCAGCATTTT
CASSPGGDQPQHF
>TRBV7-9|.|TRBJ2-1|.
TGTGCCAGCAGCTTGGGCAGGGCATCCTACAATGAGCAGTTCTTC
CASSLGRASYNEQFF
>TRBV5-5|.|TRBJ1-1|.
TGTGCCAGCAGCTGGGACACAACGTGGACGGCCACTGAAGCTTTCTTT
CASSWDTTWTATEAFF
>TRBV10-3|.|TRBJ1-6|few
TGTGCCATCAGTGGCAGAGGGATAGGTAATTCACCCCTCCACTTT
CAISGRGIGNSPLHF
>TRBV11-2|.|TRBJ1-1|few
TGTGCCAGCAGCTTAGGGCAGGGGCGAGGTGAAGCTTTCTTT
CASSLGQGRGEAFF